A single sample is the source of the 15 T cell receptor beta chains below, sequenced in a study of shared clonotypes between healthy human individuals. Only in-frame clones appear in the TCRdb table, and some are missing; sequencing was by immunoSEQ multiplex PCR. The sample yields about 580,000 clones, about 98% seen once. CD8 cells classed as naive were CD45RO-negative and positively selected for CCR7, excluding terminally differentiated effector memory CD45RA+ cells. The sequenced material came from naive CD8+ T cells sorted from blood. Receptors were obtained from a man aged 30 to 45 in good health.

This rearrangement joins TRBV27 to TRBJ2-7; 7 nucleotides align to TRBD2. Per the germline V gene, CDR1 is MNHEY and CDR2 is SMNVEV (reference sequence). The CDR3 runs to 13 residues. The trim removed 5 bases at V and 3 bases at J, leaving 4 bases unmatched. The DNA for the CDR3 is TGTGCCAGCAGTCTAACTAGCGACTACGAGCAGTACTTC. This codes for CASSLTSDYEQYF.

The CDR3 reads CATPRRLAEAFF. In DNA form, the CDR3 reads TGTGCCACCCCCCGTCGGTTGGCTGAAGCTTTCTTT. The V gene is TRBV2, the J gene TRBJ1-1; D remains ambiguous. Germline lookup yields CDR1 SNHLY and CDR2 FYNNEI. V gave up 10 bases and J gave up 6 bases, with 15 bases separating them. The CDR3 consists of 12 residues.

The J gene is TRBJ2-1, the V gene TRBV11-3; D gene ambiguous. V shed 4 bases and J shed 9 bases, with 7 bases lying between them. CDR3 length: 11 amino acids. Germline assignment: CDR1 SGHNT and CDR2 YENEEA. Here the CDR3 DNA reads TGTGCCAGCAGCTCCCTGGGTGAGCAGTTCTTC. As protein: CASSSLGEQFF.

The chain combines TRBV5-1 with TRBJ2-6, with D possibly called TRBD1 or TRBD2 (5 bases each). This CDR3 region has 18 residues. The germline V gene has CDR1 SGHRS and CDR2 YFSETQ. V shed 0 bases and J shed 0 bases, with 13 bases lying between them. CDR3 sequence: CASSLVTVLASGANVLTF. Here the CDR3 DNA reads TGCGCCAGCAGCTTGGTGACAGTTCTAGCCTCTGGGGCCAACGTCCTGACTTTC. The variable domain in full, with the rest retrieved from reference TRBV5-1 and TRBJ2-6, is KAGVTQTPRYLIKTRGQQVTLSCSPISGHRSVSWYQQTPGQGLQFLFEYFSETQRNKGNFPGRFSGRQFSNSRSEMNVSTLELGDSALYLCASSLVTVLASGANVLTFGAGSRLTVL.

This clone showed up just once. The chain links TRBV11-2 to TRBJ2-3; the D is unclear. V lost 4 bases and J 5 bases, leaving 13 bases between the germline ends. Germline-derived CDR1 and CDR2 are SGHAT and FQNNGV. The CDR3 length is 14 residues. CDR3 sequence reads: CASSYRNILDTQYF. CDR3 in DNA: TGTGCCAGCAGCTACAGAAACATATTAGATACGCAGTATTTT.

The rearrangement links TRBV10-2 to TRBJ2-2, with D perhaps given as TRBD1 or TRBD2 (5 bases each). CDR3 length: 16 residues. Trimming removed 8 bases at V and 2 bases at J, with 18 bases between. In germline, CDR1 is WSHSY, CDR2 SAAADI. The CDR3: CASYLQGTHNTGELFF. The CDR3 DNA reads as TGCGCCAGCTACCTCCAAGGGACCCATAACACCGGGGAGCTGTTTTTT.

The J gene is TRBJ2-7, the V gene TRBV15, with D perhaps TRBD2 (7 bases). Trimming left V 5 bases short and J 7 bases short, with 18 bases between. Per the germline V gene, CDR1 is LNHNV and CDR2 is YYDKDF (reference sequence). The CDR3 contains 14 residues. The CDR3 reads CATSLRTAGWEQYF. The CDR3 bases are TGTGCCACCAGCCTCCGGACAGCGGGATGGGAGCAGTACTTC. Looking up the rest from reference TRBV15 and TRBJ2-7 gives the full variable domain: DAMVIQNPRYQVTQFGKPVTLSCSQTLNHNVMYWYQQKSSQAPKLLFHYYDKDFNNEADTPDNFQSRRPNTSFCFLDIRSPGLGDTAMYLCATSLRTAGWEQYFGPGTRLTVT.

The chain combines TRBV5-1 with TRBJ2-1, with 9 bases fitting TRBD2. V lost 4 bases and J lost 14; bases outside the gene matches: 4. The germline V gene encodes CDR1 SGHRS and CDR2 YFSETQ. There are 11 residues in the CDR3. This chain's CDR3 is CASSGEREEFF. CDR3 coding DNA: TGCGCCAGCAGCGGGGAGCGGGAGGAGTTCTTC.

V is TRBV2 and J is TRBJ1-1; D ambiguous. The CDR3 is made up of 12 amino acids. V lost 6 bases and J lost 3, with 8 bases in between. Germline CDR1 reads SNHLY; CDR2 reads FYNNEI. The DNA of the CDR3 is TGTGCCAGCAGATTCCGGGACACTGAAGCTTTCTTT. Amino acid sequence: CASRFRDTEAFF.

J is TRBJ2-7 and V is TRBV5-5; no firm D call. Germline CDR1 and CDR2: SGHKS and YYEKEE (reference sequence). CDR3 length equals 17 residues. The ends were cut back, 0 bases at V and 5 bases at J, with 21 bases in the middle. In nucleotides, the CDR3 is TGTGCCAGCAGCTTGGCCAAGGGCTGGGATACGCTCCACGAGCAGTACTTC. It yields the protein CASSLAKGWDTLHEQYF.

The rearrangement links TRBV6-5 to TRBJ1-5; D gene ambiguous. Trimming pared 6 bases from V and 3 bases from J, leaving 9 bases between. Germline V CDR1 and CDR2: MNHEY, SVGAGI. The CDR3 is 13 residues long. The CDR3 DNA follows: TGTGCCAGCAGCGTTAACACCAATCAGCCCCAGCATTTT. Its translation is CASSVNTNQPQHF.

The chain combines TRBV28 with TRBJ2-5; D might be TRBD1 (7 bases). CDR3 size: 15 residues. Germline CDR1 is MDHEN and CDR2 is SYDVKM. Between the trimmed V and J ends, which lost 2 bases and 4 bases, there was a span of 14 bases. The CDR3 sequence is CASSLGAGGGETQYF. The DNA for the CDR3 is TGTGCCAGCAGTTTAGGGGCAGGGGGAGGAGAGACCCAGTACTTC.

The genes are TRBV7-9 and TRBJ2-3; TRBD1 is a possible D gene (5 bases). The V and J ends lost 5 bases and 5 bases respectively, with 14 bases between them. CDR3 length: 14 residues. The germline CDR1 and CDR2 sequences are SEHNR and FQNEAQ (reference sequence). CDR3 protein: CASSPGMGVDTQYF. In DNA form, the CDR3 reads TGTGCCAGCAGCCCAGGGATGGGTGTAGATACGCAGTATTTT.

The chain combines TRBV5-1 with TRBJ2-7; 12 nucleotides match TRBD2. Germline lookup yields CDR1 SGHRS and CDR2 YFSETQ. V was clipped by 3 bases and J by 3 bases; unmatched bases: 10. This CDR3 comprises 17 residues. The chain's CDR3 is CASSWTPLAGGDYEQYF. The DNA for the CDR3 is TGCGCCAGCAGCTGGACACCACTAGCGGGAGGTGACTACGAGCAGTACTTC.

This clone appeared a single time. This sequence joins TRBV7-9 and TRBJ1-2, with D unclear. V was clipped by 5 bases and J by 6 bases, with 13 bases between them. The CDR3 is made up of 13 amino acids. Germline CDR1 is SEHNR and CDR2 is FQNEAQ (reference sequence). CDR3 in DNA: TGTGCCAGCAGCCCACGCGACGGTGATGGCTACACCTTC. It yields the protein CASSPRDGDGYTF.